A selection of T cell receptor beta chains follows, all from one sample in a study of human thymus T cells. Measured with immunoSEQ multiplex PCR; TCRdb has only the in-frame clones, and not every one. Here the sample spans some 80,000 clones, roughly 97% being singletons. Sequencing was done on a sample of thymus tissue. The receptor source for this set is a boy younger than two with a congenital heart defect but otherwise immunologically healthy. Both conserved end residues are part of each CDR3. The D gene is left open where the match is weak. Clone sizes are given selectively: once, few, many, or a class where the clone is expanded.

>TRBV19|TRBD1|NA|TRBJ1-2|16
CASSREGQPINYGYTF
TGTGCCAGTAGTAGAGAGGGACAGCCGATTAACTATGGCTACACCTTC
>TRBV7-9|NA|NA|TRBJ1-2|15
CASSLSGHILYGYTF
TGTGCCAGCAGCTTATCGGGACATATTCTCTATGGCTACACCTTC
>TRBV11-2|TRBD2|NA|TRBJ2-1|16
CASSTSSGRAYNEQFF
TGTGCCAGCAGCACATCTAGCGGGAGGGCCTACAATGAGCAGTTCTTC
>TRBV11-2|NA|NA|TRBJ1-2|14
CASSPNVAVAGYTF
TGTGCCAGCAGCCCAAACGTAGCAGTAGCCGGCTACACCTTC
>TRBV15|NA|NA|TRBJ1-1|15
CATSRDQGHHTEAFF
TGTGCCACCAGCAGAGATCAGGGGCACCACACTGAAGCTTTCTTT
>TRBV10-3|TRBD1|NA|TRBJ1-2|13
CALPKEGAYGYTF
TGTGCCCTTCCTAAGGAGGGGGCTTATGGCTACACCTTC
>TRBV10-2|NA|few|TRBJ1-2|14
CASTQTEALVGYTF
TGCGCCAGCACCCAGACCGAGGCGCTAGTGGGCTACACCTTC
>TRBV5-6|NA|NA|TRBJ2-3|15
CASSSGGLSTDTQYF
TGTGCCAGCAGCTCCGGGGGGCTCAGCACAGATACGCAGTATTTT
>TRBV28|NA|NA|TRBJ2-7|13
CASSQGLRDEQYF
TGTGCCAGCAGCCAGGGACTGCGGGACGAGCAGTACTTC
>TRBV6-5|NA|once|TRBJ1-5|16
CASSSGFTVGNQPQHF
TGTGCCAGCAGTTCAGGGTTTACGGTGGGCAATCAGCCCCAGCATTTT
>TRBV10-3|NA|NA|TRBJ2-7|15
CAITPETGLQNEQYF
TGTGCCATCACCCCGGAGACGGGACTCCAAAACGAGCAGTACTTC
>TRBV12-5|TRBD1|NA|TRBJ1-5|17
CASGLVLRDRDRKPQHF
TGTGCTAGTGGTTTGGTACTTAGGGACAGGGATCGTAAGCCCCAGCATTTT
>TRBV28|NA|NA|TRBJ2-3|12
CASRGGPDTQYF
TGTGCCAGCAGAGGGGGTCCAGATACGCAGTATTTT
>TRBV28|TRBD1|NA|TRBJ2-6|17
CASSQTGSDSGANVLTF
TGTGCCAGCAGTCAGACAGGGAGCGACTCTGGGGCCAACGTCCTGACTTTC
>TRBV7-8|TRBD2|NA|TRBJ2-5|14
CASSYSGGRETQYF
TGTGCCAGCAGCTATAGCGGGGGAAGGGAGACCCAGTACTTC
>TRBV29-1|NA|NA|TRBJ2-5|14
CSVLRIAPGETQYF
TGCAGCGTCCTCCGAATAGCGCCTGGGGAGACCCAGTACTTC
>TRBV12-5|NA|once|TRBJ1-1|16
CASGLVPAQGYPEAFF
TGTGCTAGTGGTTTGGTACCCGCGCAGGGATATCCTGAAGCTTTCTTT
>TRBV5-1|NA|NA|TRBJ1-1|17
CASSSLPDSPRGTEAFF
TGCGCCAGCAGCTCGCTACCGGACAGCCCAAGAGGTACTGAAGCTTTCTTT
>TRBV4-3|TRBD2|NA|TRBJ2-2|17
CASSPDRLAVTTGELFF
TGCGCCAGCAGCCCCGACCGACTAGCGGTGACGACCGGGGAGCTGTTTTTT
>TRBV11-2|NA|NA|TRBJ2-7|17
CASSLCPRGGFSYEQYF
TGTGCCAGCAGCTTATGTCCTCGTGGGGGTTTCTCCTACGAGCAGTACTTC
>TRBV5-4|TRBD2|NA|TRBJ2-1|20
CASSPGTSASEVMVEDEQFF
TGTGCCAGCAGCCCGGGGACTAGCGCGTCGGAAGTGATGGTCGAGGATGAGCAGTTCTTC
>TRBV12-5|TRBD2|once|TRBJ2-7|14
CASGWSGGAYEQYF
TGTGCTAGTGGTTGGAGCGGGGGGGCATACGAGCAGTACTTC
>TRBV28|NA|NA|TRBJ1-3|17
CASSARVPGARGNTIYF
TGTGCCAGCTCTGCCCGGGTTCCAGGGGCGCGTGGAAACACCATATATTTT
>TRBV5-1|NA|NA|TRBJ1-2|15
CASSLDVPISGGYTF
TGCGCCAGCAGCTTGGACGTTCCAATCTCCGGCGGCTACACCTTC
>TRBV5-1|TRBD2|NA|TRBJ2-1|17
CASSLATSGPRAGEQFF
TGCGCCAGCAGCTTGGCCACTAGCGGGCCCCGGGCGGGTGAGCAGTTCTTC
>TRBV5-1|NA|NA|TRBJ1-4|13
CASSPRWDEKLFF
TGCGCCAGCAGCCCTCGGTGGGACGAAAAACTGTTTTTT
>TRBV25-1|TRBD1|NA|TRBJ2-5|15
CASSGQQGTQETQYF
TGTGCCAGCAGTGGCCAACAGGGGACCCAAGAGACCCAGTACTTC
>TRBV19|TRBD1|NA|TRBJ1-2|13
CASSLGTGHGYTF
TGTGCCAGTAGTCTGGGGACAGGGCATGGCTACACCTTC
>TRBV27|NA|NA|TRBJ1-5|17
CASSLFFRDGGKQPQHF
TGTGCCAGCAGTTTATTTTTTCGGGACGGGGGCAAACAGCCCCAGCATTTT
>TRBV28|NA|NA|TRBJ1-1|14
CASSFSASNTEAFF
TGTGCCAGCAGTTTCTCAGCTTCAAACACTGAAGCTTTCTTT
>TRBV15|NA|NA|TRBJ2-1|18
CATSRIPAPGDVYNEQFF
TGTGCCACCAGCAGGATTCCAGCCCCAGGGGACGTTTACAATGAGCAGTTCTTC
>TRBV4-3|TRBD1|NA|TRBJ1-1|15
CASSQRQGARTEAFF
TGCGCCAGCAGCCAACGACAGGGGGCGCGGACTGAAGCTTTCTTT
>TRBV9|NA|NA|TRBJ1-1|14
CASSTQNRGTEAFF
TGTGCCAGCAGCACACAAAACCGGGGCACTGAAGCTTTCTTT
>TRBV7-8|NA|NA|TRBJ2-7|15
CASSPRREPSYEQYF
TGTGCCAGCAGCCCACGCCGCGAACCGAGCTACGAGCAGTACTTC
>TRBV6-1|NA|NA|TRBJ1-2|15
CASIEREAQTYGYTF
TGTGCCAGCATCGAACGGGAGGCGCAAACTTATGGCTACACCTTC
>TRBV4-2|TRBD2|NA|TRBJ2-1|16
CASSQGPSGGGNEQFF
TGTGCCAGCAGCCAAGGGCCTAGCGGGGGCGGGAATGAGCAGTTCTTC
>TRBV20-1|NA|NA|TRBJ2-5|11
CSASGEVTQYF
TGCAGTGCTAGTGGCGAGGTGACCCAGTACTTC
>TRBV27|TRBD1|NA|TRBJ2-3|15
CASSRYHRGTDTQYF
TGTGCCAGCAGCCGATACCACAGGGGAACAGATACGCAGTATTTT
>TRBV19|NA|NA|TRBJ2-5|11
CASKRGETQYF
TGTGCCAGCAAAAGGGGGGAGACCCAGTACTTC
>TRBV19|TRBD2|NA|TRBJ2-3|13
CASTGGQADTQYF
TGTGCCAGTACGGGGGGGCAGGCAGATACGCAGTATTTT
>TRBV4-1|NA|NA|TRBJ1-1|13
CASSRGTPFEAFF
TGCGCCAGCAGCCGCGGCACACCCTTCGAAGCTTTCTTT
>TRBV27|TRBD1|NA|TRBJ2-7|15
CASSLWTGESYEQYF
TGTGCCAGCAGTCTGTGGACAGGGGAATCCTACGAGCAGTACTTC
>TRBV2|NA|NA|TRBJ1-4|18
CASSEESTKFPSNEKLFF
TGTGCCAGCAGTGAAGAATCAACAAAGTTCCCCTCTAATGAAAAACTGTTTTTT
>TRBV5-1|NA|NA|TRBJ2-5|14
CASSLGKGKETQYF
TGCGCCAGCAGCTTGGGGAAGGGCAAGGAGACCCAGTACTTC
>TRBV9|NA|NA|TRBJ2-3|16
CASSVSRWTGTDTQYF
TGTGCCAGCAGCGTAAGTCGTTGGACAGGCACAGATACGCAGTATTTT
>TRBV7-9|NA|NA|TRBJ1-6|17
CASSLVKGMLGHSPLHF
TGTGCCAGCAGCTTAGTGAAGGGAATGTTGGGGCATTCACCCCTCCACTTT
>TRBV28|NA|NA|TRBJ1-1|16
CASSNGSGFMNTEAFF
TGTGCCAGCAGTAATGGATCGGGATTCATGAACACTGAAGCTTTCTTT
>TRBV6-4|TRBD2|NA|TRBJ2-1|15
CASSEAGGPWDEQFF
TGTGCCAGCAGTGAGGCGGGAGGGCCCTGGGATGAGCAGTTCTTC
>TRBV5-1|NA|NA|TRBJ1-6|13
CASSLAGNPPLHF
TGCGCCAGCAGCTTGGCAGGGAACCCACCCCTCCACTTT
>TRBV5-1|NA|NA|TRBJ2-1|16
CASSLGVGSSYNEQFF
TGCGCCAGCAGCTTGGGAGTAGGAAGCTCCTACAATGAGCAGTTCTTC
>TRBV28|NA|NA|TRBJ2-7|17
CASSSQRLLRAPDEQYF
TGTGCCAGCAGTTCACAACGACTTCTCAGGGCGCCCGACGAGCAGTACTTC